This T cell receptor (beta chain) is drawn from a study of T cell repertoires in cytomegalovirus infection. TCRdb used MiXCR to reprocess the reads, holding one entry per CDR3 protein. The data hold about half a million distinct CDR3 sequences, with more than 40% observed a single time. This clonotype was seen more than once but under ten times. The antigen is not known. Germline loops: CDR1 DFQATT, CDR2 SNEGSKA (reference sequence). The V and J ends lost 6 bases and 2 bases, in that order; junction bases with no gene match: 5. The CDR3 contains 13 residues. This receptor was obtained from a human donor in good health (CMV status not recorded). Some clones in this sample may be carry-over from other donors' samples. Sequencing was performed on cultured PBMCs, taken from culture after CMV antigen stimulation. This chain connects TRBV20-1 to TRBJ2-7; TRBD1 aligns across 9 bases. The CDR3 coding sequence is TGCAGTGCCGGGACAGGGCTAACCTACGAGCAGTACTTC. Protein: CSAGTGLTYEQYF.